What follows are 4 T cell receptor beta chains derived from one specimen sequenced in a study of OX40 agonist ivuxolimab in advanced cancers. The data were produced by immunoSEQ multiplex PCR, yet TCRdb's version contains in-frame clones alone and is incomplete. The sample yields roughly 35,000 clones, roughly 80% seen once. The sequencing here drew on CD4+ or CD8+ T cells sorted from blood, taken in a trial of the OX40 agonist ivuxolimab. The receptors shown here come from an adult with an advanced solid tumor such as melanoma, head and neck, liver or kidney cancer.

This clone was detected once. The chain recombines TRBV23-1 with TRBJ1-5; TRBD1 matches at 7 bases. TRBV23-1 is assigned to the ORF class and has an uncertain function. The CDR3 loop spans 16 amino acids. Trimming took 3 bases from V and 2 from J; bases not matched to a gene: 7. The CDR3, as DNA: TGCGCCAGCAGTCATCGGGGACAGTGCCGCAATCAGCCCCAGCATTTT. It codes for CASSHRGQCRNQPQHF.

The chain links TRBV13 to TRBJ2-7; no definite D call. The germline gives CDR1 PRHDT, CDR2 FYEKMQ (reference sequence). Trimming left V 5 bases short and J 3 bases short, with 11 bases between. This CDR3 is built from 13 residues. CDR3 nucleotide sequence: TGTGCCAGCAGCACCCGAAAAATCTACGAGCAGTACTTC. Its translation: CASSTRKIYEQYF.

V and J are TRBV2 and TRBJ2-1; 15 bases agree with TRBD2. Germline V gene sequence: CDR1 SNHLY, CDR2 FYNNEI. This CDR3 comprises 14 residues. V was clipped by 1 base and J by 15 bases; unmatched bases: 4. DNA for the CDR3: TGTGCCAGCAGTGAAGGGACTAGCGGGGGGGTTCCGTTCTTC. Its protein is CASSEGTSGGVPFF.

V usage is TRBV7-3 and J usage is TRBJ2-2; the D gene could be TRBD1 or TRBD2 (5 bases each). There are 16 residues in the CDR3. V was trimmed by 6 bases and J by 0 bases, leaving 14 bases between them. Germline loops: CDR1 SGHTA, CDR2 FQGTGA. The CDR3: CASSSPGASNTGELFF. The CDR3 DNA follows: TGTGCCAGCAGTTCACCCGGGGCTTCGAACACCGGGGAGCTGTTTTTT.